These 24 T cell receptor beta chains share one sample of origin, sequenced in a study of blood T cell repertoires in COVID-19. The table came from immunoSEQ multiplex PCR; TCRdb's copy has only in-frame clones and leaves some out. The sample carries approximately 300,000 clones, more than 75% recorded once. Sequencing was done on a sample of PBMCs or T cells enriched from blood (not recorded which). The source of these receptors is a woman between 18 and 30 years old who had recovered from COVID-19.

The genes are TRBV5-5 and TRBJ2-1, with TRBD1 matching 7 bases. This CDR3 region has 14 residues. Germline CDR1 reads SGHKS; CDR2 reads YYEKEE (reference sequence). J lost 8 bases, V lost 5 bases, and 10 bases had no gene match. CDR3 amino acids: CASSLTGPAYEQFF. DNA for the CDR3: TGTGCCAGCAGTTTGACAGGGCCGGCGTATGAGCAGTTCTTC.

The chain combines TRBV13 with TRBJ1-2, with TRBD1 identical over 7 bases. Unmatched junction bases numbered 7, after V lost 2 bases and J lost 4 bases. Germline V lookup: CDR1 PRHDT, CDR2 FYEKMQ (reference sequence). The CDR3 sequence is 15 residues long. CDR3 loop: CASSLFGDRAYGYTF. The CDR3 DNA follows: TGTGCCAGCAGCTTATTCGGAGACAGGGCCTATGGCTACACCTTC.

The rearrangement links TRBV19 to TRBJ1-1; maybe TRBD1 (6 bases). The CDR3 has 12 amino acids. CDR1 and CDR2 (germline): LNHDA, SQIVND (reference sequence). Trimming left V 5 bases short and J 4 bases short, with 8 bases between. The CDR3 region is CASSGGSTEAFF. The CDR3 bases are TGTGCCAGTAGTGGGGGCAGCACTGAAGCTTTCTTT. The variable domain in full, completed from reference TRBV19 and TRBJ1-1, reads DGGITQSPKYLFRKEGQNVTLSCEQNLNHDAMYWYRQDPGQGLRLIYYSQIVNDFQKGDIAEGYSVSREKKESFPLTVTSAQKNPTAFYLCASSGGSTEAFFGQGTRLTVV.

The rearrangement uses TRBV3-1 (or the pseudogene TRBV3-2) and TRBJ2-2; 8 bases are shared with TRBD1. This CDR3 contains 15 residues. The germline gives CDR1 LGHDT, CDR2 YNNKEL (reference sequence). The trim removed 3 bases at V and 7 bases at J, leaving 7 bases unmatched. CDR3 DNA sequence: TGTGCCAGCAGCCAGGGACAGGCGCGGGGCGGGGAGCTGTTTTTT. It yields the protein CASSQGQARGGELFF.

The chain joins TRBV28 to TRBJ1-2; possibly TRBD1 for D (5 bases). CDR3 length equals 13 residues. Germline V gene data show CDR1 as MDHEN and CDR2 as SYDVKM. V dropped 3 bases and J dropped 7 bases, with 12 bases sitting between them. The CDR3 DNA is TGTGCCAGCAGTTTTCCCGGGGGGGGTGGCTACACCTTC. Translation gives CASSFPGGGGYTF.

The CDR3 nucleotides are TGTGCCAGCAGCCCGTCCGGCGGGAGCTCCTACGAGCAGTACTTC. It encodes CASSPSGGSSYEQYF. J is TRBJ2-7 and V is TRBV11-2, with TRBD2 identical over 7 bases. The V segment lost 5 bases and the J segment 0 bases; nucleotides outside the gene matches: 7. From germline, CDR1 is SGHAT and CDR2 FQNNGV. The CDR3 runs 15 residues.

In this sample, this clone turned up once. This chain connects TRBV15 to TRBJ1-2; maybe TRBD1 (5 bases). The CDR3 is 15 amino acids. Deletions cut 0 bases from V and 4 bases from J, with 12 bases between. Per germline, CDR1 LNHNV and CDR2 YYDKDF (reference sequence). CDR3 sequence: CATSRDQGFSYGYTF. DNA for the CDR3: TGTGCCACCAGCAGAGATCAGGGTTTTAGCTATGGCTACACCTTC.

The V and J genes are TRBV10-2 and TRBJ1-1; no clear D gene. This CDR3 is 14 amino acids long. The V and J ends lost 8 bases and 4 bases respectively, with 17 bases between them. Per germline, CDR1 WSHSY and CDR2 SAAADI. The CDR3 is CASATTGMGTEAFF. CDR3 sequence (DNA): TGCGCCAGCGCCACGACGGGGATGGGCACTGAAGCTTTCTTT.

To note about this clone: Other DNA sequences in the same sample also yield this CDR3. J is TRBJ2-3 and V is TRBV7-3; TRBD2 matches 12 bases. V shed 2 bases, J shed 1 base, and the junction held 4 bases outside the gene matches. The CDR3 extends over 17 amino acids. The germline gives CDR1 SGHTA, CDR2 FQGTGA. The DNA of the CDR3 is TGTGCCAGCAGCTTACGACTAGCGGGAGTCGGCACAGATACGCAGTATTTT. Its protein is CASSLRLAGVGTDTQYF.

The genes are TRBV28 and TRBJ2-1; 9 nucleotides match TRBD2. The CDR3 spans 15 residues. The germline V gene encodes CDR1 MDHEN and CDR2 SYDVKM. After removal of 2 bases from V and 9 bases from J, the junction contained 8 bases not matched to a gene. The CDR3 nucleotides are TGTGCCAGCAGTTTACTAGCGGGATTTTCTGGTGAGCAGTTCTTC. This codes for CASSLLAGFSGEQFF.

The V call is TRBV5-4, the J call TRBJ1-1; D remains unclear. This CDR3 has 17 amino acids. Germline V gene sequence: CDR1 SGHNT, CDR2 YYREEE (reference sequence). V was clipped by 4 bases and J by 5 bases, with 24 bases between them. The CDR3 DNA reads TGTGCCAGCAGCGGTGTGGGGTCCCCCTTACTAGGGACTGAAGCTTTCTTT. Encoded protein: CASSGVGSPLLGTEAFF.

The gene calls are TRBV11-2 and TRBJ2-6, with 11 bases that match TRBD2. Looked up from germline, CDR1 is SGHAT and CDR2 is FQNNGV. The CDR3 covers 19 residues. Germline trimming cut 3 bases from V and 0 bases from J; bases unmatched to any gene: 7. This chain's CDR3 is CASSLPKTSGISGANVLTF. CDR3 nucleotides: TGTGCCAGCAGCTTGCCGAAGACTAGCGGGATCTCTGGGGCCAACGTCCTGACTTTC. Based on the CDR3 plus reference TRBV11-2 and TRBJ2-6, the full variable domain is EAGVAQSPRYKIIEKRQSVAFWCNPISGHATLYWYQQILGQGPKLLIQFQNNGVVDDSQLPKDRFSAERLKGVDSTLKIQPAKLEDSAVYLCASSLPKTSGISGANVLTFGAGSRLTVL.

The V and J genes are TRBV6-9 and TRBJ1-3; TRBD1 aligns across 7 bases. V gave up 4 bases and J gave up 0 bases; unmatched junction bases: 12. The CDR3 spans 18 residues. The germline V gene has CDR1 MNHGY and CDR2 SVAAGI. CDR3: CASSSQGLSPVSGNTIYF. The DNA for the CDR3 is TGTGCCAGCAGTTCACAGGGGCTCTCGCCCGTCTCTGGAAACACCATATATTTT.

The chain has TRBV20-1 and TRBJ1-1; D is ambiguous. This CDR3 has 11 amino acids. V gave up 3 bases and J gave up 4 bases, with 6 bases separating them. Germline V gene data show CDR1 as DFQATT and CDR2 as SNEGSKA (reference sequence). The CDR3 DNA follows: TGCAGTGCTAGCCGGGGCACTGAAGCTTTCTTT. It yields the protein CSASRGTEAFF.

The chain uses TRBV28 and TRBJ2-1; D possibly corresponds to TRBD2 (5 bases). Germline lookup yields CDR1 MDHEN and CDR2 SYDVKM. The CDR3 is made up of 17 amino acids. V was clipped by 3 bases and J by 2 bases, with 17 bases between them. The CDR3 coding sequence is TGTGCCAGCAGTTTGGGAACTAGTGCAGGAGCCTACAATGAGCAGTTCTTC. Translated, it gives CASSLGTSAGAYNEQFF.

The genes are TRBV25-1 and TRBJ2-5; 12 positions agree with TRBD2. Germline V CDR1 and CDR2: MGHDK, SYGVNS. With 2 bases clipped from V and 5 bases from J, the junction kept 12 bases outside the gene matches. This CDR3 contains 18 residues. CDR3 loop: CASSEHSSGGAYKETQYF. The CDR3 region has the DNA TGTGCCAGCAGTGAACATTCTAGCGGGGGGGCGTACAAGGAGACCCAGTACTTC. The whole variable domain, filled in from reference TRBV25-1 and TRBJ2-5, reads EADIYQTPRYLVIGTGKKITLECSQTMGHDKMYWYQQDPGMELHLIHYSYGVNSTEKGDLSSESTVSRIRTEHFPLTLESARPSHTSQYLCASSEHSSGGAYKETQYFGPGTRLLVL.

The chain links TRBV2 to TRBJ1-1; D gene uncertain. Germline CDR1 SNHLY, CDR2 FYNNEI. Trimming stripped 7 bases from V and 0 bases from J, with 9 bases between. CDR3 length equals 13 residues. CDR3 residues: CASTGYMNTEAFF. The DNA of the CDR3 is TGTGCCAGCACGGGATACATGAACACTGAAGCTTTCTTT.

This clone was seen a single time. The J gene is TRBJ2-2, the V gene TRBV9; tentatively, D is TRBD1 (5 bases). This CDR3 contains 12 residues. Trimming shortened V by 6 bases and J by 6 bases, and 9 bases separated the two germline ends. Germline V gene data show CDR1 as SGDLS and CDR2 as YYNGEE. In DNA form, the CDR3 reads TGTGCCAGCAATCAGGGTTCCGGGGAGCTGTTTTTT. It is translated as CASNQGSGELFF.

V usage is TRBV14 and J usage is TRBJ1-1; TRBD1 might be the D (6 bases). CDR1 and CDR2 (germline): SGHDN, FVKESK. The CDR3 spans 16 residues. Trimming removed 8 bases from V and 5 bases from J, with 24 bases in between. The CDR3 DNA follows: TGTGCCAGCCGCGACCCCTTAGGCAGGGGAGAGACTGAAGCTTTCTTT. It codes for CASRDPLGRGETEAFF.

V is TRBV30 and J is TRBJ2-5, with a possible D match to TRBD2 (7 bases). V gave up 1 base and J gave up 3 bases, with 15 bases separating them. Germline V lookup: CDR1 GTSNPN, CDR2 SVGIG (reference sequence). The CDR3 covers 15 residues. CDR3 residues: CAWSGEGGWKETQYF. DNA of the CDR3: TGTGCCTGGAGTGGGGAGGGGGGTTGGAAAGAGACCCAGTACTTC.

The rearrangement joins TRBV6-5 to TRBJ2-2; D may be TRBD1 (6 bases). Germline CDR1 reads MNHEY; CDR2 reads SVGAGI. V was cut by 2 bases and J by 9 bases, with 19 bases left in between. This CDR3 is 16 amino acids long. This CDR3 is CASSYQGPTGRWELFF. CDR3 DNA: TGTGCCAGCAGTTACCAGGGGCCTACAGGGCGCTGGGAGCTGTTTTTT.

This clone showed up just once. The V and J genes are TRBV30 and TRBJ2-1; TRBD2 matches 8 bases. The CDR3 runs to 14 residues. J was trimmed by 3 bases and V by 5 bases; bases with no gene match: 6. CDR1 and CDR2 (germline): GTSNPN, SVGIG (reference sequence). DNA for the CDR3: TGTGCCTGGGAGAGCGGGAGTGGCTACAATGAGCAGTTCTTC. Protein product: CAWESGSGYNEQFF.

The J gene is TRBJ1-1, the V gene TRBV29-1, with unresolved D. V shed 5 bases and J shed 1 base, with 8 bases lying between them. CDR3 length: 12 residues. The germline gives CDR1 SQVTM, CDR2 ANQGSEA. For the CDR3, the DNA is TGCAGCGTTTTTGCAGGGAACACTGAAGCTTTCTTT. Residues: CSVFAGNTEAFF. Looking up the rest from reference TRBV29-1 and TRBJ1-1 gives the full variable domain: SAVISQKPSRDICQRGTSLTIQCQVDSQVTMMFWYRQQPGQSLTLIATANQGSEATYESGFVIDKFPISRPNLTFSTLTVSNMSPEDSSIYLCSVFAGNTEAFFGQGTRLTVV.

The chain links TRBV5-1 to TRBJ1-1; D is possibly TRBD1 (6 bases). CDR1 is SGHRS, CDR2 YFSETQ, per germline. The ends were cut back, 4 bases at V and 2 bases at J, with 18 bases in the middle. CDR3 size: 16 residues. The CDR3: CASSPLRGFQNTEAFF. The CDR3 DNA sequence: TGCGCCAGCAGCCCACTCAGGGGTTTTCAAAACACTGAAGCTTTCTTT.